Listed below are T cell receptor beta chains from one sample, sequenced in a study of blood T cell repertoires in COVID-19. TCRdb's copy holds only in-frame clones and misses some; the assay was immunoSEQ multiplex PCR. The repertoire includes 150,000 to 180,000 clones, approximately 79% of them detected once, and around 7.7% sits in the top ten. The material sequenced was PBMCs or T cells enriched from blood (not recorded which). These TCRs come from a man aged 50 to 60 who had recovered from COVID-19. Both conserved end residues are part of each CDR3. D genes are given only for firm matches. Clone size is given for some rows only: seen once, a few or many times, or a class if the clone is expanded.

D gene: TRBD1
clone size: once
J gene: TRBJ1-5
V gene: TRBV27
CDR3 protein: CASSQGTAGQPQHF
CDR3 DNA: TGTGCCAGCAGTCAAGGGACAGCTGGTCAGCCCCAGCATTTT

D gene: TRBD1
clone size: -
J gene: TRBJ1-1
V gene: TRBV3-1/TRBV3-2
CDR3 protein: CASSSRQGEMNTEAFF
CDR3 DNA: TGTGCCAGCAGCTCCCGACAGGGAGAAATGAACACTGAAGCTTTCTTT

D gene: TRBD1
clone size: once
J gene: TRBJ1-4
V gene: TRBV7-9
CDR3 protein: CASSLGGTSGQREKLFF
CDR3 DNA: TGTGCCAGCAGCTTAGGGGGGACGTCGGGACAGAGAGAAAAACTGTTTTTT

D gene: -
clone size: -
J gene: TRBJ1-2
V gene: TRBV5-6
CDR3 protein: CASSLRGGYTF
CDR3 DNA: TGTGCCAGCAGCTTAAGGGGTGGCTACACCTTC

D gene: -
clone size: -
J gene: TRBJ1-6
V gene: TRBV6-5
CDR3 protein: CASSPQEGVVFPLHF
CDR3 DNA: TGTGCCAGCAGTCCACAGGAAGGGGTGGTTTTCCCCCTCCACTTT

D gene: -
clone size: -
J gene: TRBJ1-1
V gene: TRBV18
CDR3 protein: CASSQGRGLNTEAFF
CDR3 DNA: TGTGCCAGCTCACAAGGCAGGGGCTTGAACACTGAAGCTTTCTTT

D gene: -
clone size: -
J gene: TRBJ2-7
V gene: TRBV10-3
CDR3 protein: CAISRGSNYEQYF
CDR3 DNA: TGTGCCATCAGCAGGGGAAGCAACTACGAGCAGTACTTC

D gene: -
clone size: -
J gene: TRBJ2-1
V gene: TRBV29-1
CDR3 protein: CSVEGNRDYNEQFF
CDR3 DNA: TGCAGCGTTGAAGGTAACAGGGACTACAATGAGCAGTTCTTC

D gene: TRBD1
clone size: -
J gene: TRBJ1-6
V gene: TRBV3-1/TRBV3-2
CDR3 protein: CASSQRGGQAHNSPLHF
CDR3 DNA: TGTGCCAGCAGCCAAAGGGGGGGACAGGCTCATAATTCACCCCTCCACTTT

D gene: -
clone size: -
J gene: TRBJ1-5
V gene: TRBV5-8
CDR3 protein: CASSLAVLAGSYNQPQHF
CDR3 DNA: TGTGCCAGCAGCTTGGCCGTTTTGGCAGGAAGCTACAATCAGCCCCAGCATTTT

D gene: TRBD1
clone size: -
J gene: TRBJ1-2
V gene: TRBV24-1
CDR3 protein: CATSDSRGQGYTF
CDR3 DNA: TGTGCCACCAGTGATTCGAGGGGGCAAGGCTACACCTTC

D gene: TRBD1
clone size: few
J gene: TRBJ2-4
V gene: TRBV7-9
CDR3 protein: CASSIGQGDAKNIQYF
CDR3 DNA: TGTGCCAGCAGCATAGGACAGGGAGATGCCAAAAACATTCAGTACTTC

D gene: -
clone size: -
J gene: TRBJ2-7
V gene: TRBV6-5
CDR3 protein: CASSYSFTEPYEQYF
CDR3 DNA: TGTGCCAGCAGTTACTCGTTCACCGAGCCCTACGAGCAGTACTTC

D gene: -
clone size: -
J gene: TRBJ1-1
V gene: TRBV5-4
CDR3 protein: CASSLGGTLVTEAFF
CDR3 DNA: TGTGCCAGCAGCTTGGGCGGGACTTTAGTAACTGAAGCTTTCTTT

D gene: -
clone size: -
J gene: TRBJ2-5
V gene: TRBV3-1/TRBV3-2
CDR3 protein: CASSHHGGLQETQYF
CDR3 DNA: TGTGCCAGCAGCCATCACGGGGGGCTTCAAGAGACCCAGTACTTC

D gene: -
clone size: -
J gene: TRBJ2-6
V gene: TRBV5-1
CDR3 protein: CASSLAVQGSGANVLTF
CDR3 DNA: TGCGCCAGCAGCTTGGCCGTCCAGGGGTCTGGGGCCAACGTCCTGACTTTC

D gene: -
clone size: -
J gene: TRBJ2-3
V gene: TRBV19
CDR3 protein: CASSIRARVGSTDTQYF
CDR3 DNA: TGTGCCAGTAGTATAAGGGCGCGGGTGGGCAGCACAGATACGCAGTATTTT

D gene: TRBD2
clone size: once
J gene: TRBJ2-7
V gene: TRBV19
CDR3 protein: CASSIEVSGVGEQYF
CDR3 DNA: TGTGCCAGTAGTATTGAGGTTAGCGGGGTGGGTGAGCAGTACTTC

D gene: TRBD1
clone size: -
J gene: TRBJ1-4
V gene: TRBV6-6
CDR3 protein: CASSYGRGQEKLFF
CDR3 DNA: TGTGCCAGCAGTTACGGCAGGGGGCAAGAAAAACTGTTTTTT

D gene: -
clone size: -
J gene: TRBJ1-5
V gene: TRBV19
CDR3 protein: CASSMGGNNQPQHF
CDR3 DNA: TGTGCCAGTAGTATGGGGGGGAACAATCAGCCCCAGCATTTT

D gene: -
clone size: -
J gene: TRBJ2-5
V gene: TRBV27
CDR3 protein: CASSPSGEGGRRETQYF
CDR3 DNA: TGTGCCAGCAGTCCATCAGGAGAGGGGGGGCGCCGAGAGACCCAGTACTTC

D gene: -
clone size: -
J gene: TRBJ1-5
V gene: TRBV30
CDR3 protein: CAWSTGSASQPQHF
CDR3 DNA: TGTGCCTGGAGTACAGGGAGTGCGAGTCAGCCCCAGCATTTT

D gene: -
clone size: few
J gene: TRBJ1-1
V gene: TRBV27
CDR3 protein: CASRLIPGGSTEAFF
CDR3 DNA: TGTGCCAGCAGATTAATCCCGGGAGGGAGCACTGAAGCTTTCTTT

D gene: TRBD2
clone size: -
J gene: TRBJ2-5
V gene: TRBV25-1
CDR3 protein: CASTRTSGQETQYF
CDR3 DNA: TGTGCCAGCACCCGGACTAGCGGACAAGAGACCCAGTACTTC

D gene: TRBD1
clone size: -
J gene: TRBJ1-6
V gene: TRBV25-1
CDR3 protein: CASSPRGTGKESPLHF
CDR3 DNA: TGTGCCAGCAGCCCTAGGGGGACAGGGAAGGAGTCACCCCTCCACTTT

D gene: TRBD1
clone size: -
J gene: TRBJ1-5
V gene: TRBV28
CDR3 protein: CASSTPTGNQPQHF
CDR3 DNA: TGTGCCAGCAGTACACCGACAGGGAATCAGCCCCAGCATTTT

D gene: TRBD1
clone size: -
J gene: TRBJ1-5
V gene: TRBV6-1
CDR3 protein: CASSEWGQMGQPQHF
CDR3 DNA: TGTGCCAGCAGTGAATGGGGACAGATGGGCCAGCCCCAGCATTTT

D gene: -
clone size: -
J gene: TRBJ2-5
V gene: TRBV19
CDR3 protein: CASNRAGRQETQYF
CDR3 DNA: TGTGCCAGTAACCGGGCAGGGCGCCAAGAGACCCAGTACTTC

D gene: -
clone size: few
J gene: TRBJ1-1
V gene: TRBV5-1
CDR3 protein: CASSLGSGGDTEAFF
CDR3 DNA: TGCGCCAGCAGCTTGGGATCAGGAGGGGACACTGAAGCTTTCTTT

D gene: -
clone size: -
J gene: TRBJ1-3
V gene: TRBV10-3
CDR3 protein: CATETGLNSGNTIYF
CDR3 DNA: TGTGCCACCGAAACAGGACTAAACTCTGGAAACACCATATATTTT

D gene: TRBD1
clone size: -
J gene: TRBJ2-1
V gene: TRBV11-3
CDR3 protein: CASNTDRGNNEQFF
CDR3 DNA: TGTGCCAGCAATACGGACAGGGGGAACAATGAGCAGTTCTTC

D gene: -
clone size: once
J gene: TRBJ1-1
V gene: TRBV27
CDR3 protein: CASSLAGAIEAFF
CDR3 DNA: TGTGCCAGCAGTTTGGCGGGGGCCATTGAAGCTTTCTTT

D gene: -
clone size: -
J gene: TRBJ2-4
V gene: TRBV5-5
CDR3 protein: CASSFQGGTENIQYF
CDR3 DNA: TGTGCCAGCAGCTTCCAGGGGGGAACCGAAAACATTCAGTACTTC

D gene: TRBD1
clone size: many
J gene: TRBJ2-7
V gene: TRBV14
CDR3 protein: CASSQVIRSTGEFSSYEQYF
CDR3 DNA: TGTGCCAGCAGCCAAGTTATAAGAAGTACAGGGGAATTTAGCTCCTACGAGCAGTACTTC

D gene: -
clone size: -
J gene: TRBJ1-5
V gene: TRBV5-1
CDR3 protein: CASSDGQPNQPQHF
CDR3 DNA: TGCGCCAGCAGTGACGGACAACCGAATCAGCCCCAGCATTTT

D gene: -
clone size: -
J gene: TRBJ1-1
V gene: TRBV19
CDR3 protein: CASSIGRAVTEAFF
CDR3 DNA: TGTGCCAGTAGTATCGGCAGGGCGGTAACTGAAGCTTTCTTT

D gene: -
clone size: -
J gene: TRBJ1-6
V gene: TRBV11-1
CDR3 protein: CASSEGRDNSPLHF
CDR3 DNA: TGTGCCAGCAGCGAAGGGAGAGATAATTCACCCCTCCACTTT

D gene: -
clone size: -
J gene: TRBJ2-1
V gene: TRBV7-9
CDR3 protein: CASSLATGNNEQFF
CDR3 DNA: TGTGCCAGCAGCTTAGCGACGGGGAACAATGAGCAGTTCTTC

D gene: TRBD1
clone size: -
J gene: TRBJ1-6
V gene: TRBV2
CDR3 protein: CASKQGSYNSPLHF
CDR3 DNA: TGTGCCAGCAAACAGGGGAGCTATAATTCACCCCTCCACTTT

D gene: -
clone size: -
J gene: TRBJ2-5
V gene: TRBV5-4
CDR3 protein: CASSLTGGKETQYF
CDR3 DNA: TGTGCCAGCAGCTTAACAGGCGGGAAAGAGACCCAGTACTTC

D gene: -
clone size: once
J gene: TRBJ1-1
V gene: TRBV27
CDR3 protein: CASSRLSLNTEAFF
CDR3 DNA: TGTGCCAGCAGCCGCTTAAGCCTGAACACTGAAGCTTTCTTT

D gene: TRBD1
clone size: -
J gene: TRBJ1-3
V gene: TRBV5-1
CDR3 protein: CASSWGQDQLPFSGNTIYF
CDR3 DNA: TGCGCCAGCAGCTGGGGACAGGATCAACTTCCCTTCTCTGGAAACACCATATATTTT

D gene: TRBD1
clone size: once
J gene: TRBJ1-1
V gene: TRBV5-4
CDR3 protein: CASSDDRGITEAFF
CDR3 DNA: TGTGCCAGCAGCGACGACAGGGGGATCACTGAAGCTTTCTTT

D gene: -
clone size: -
J gene: TRBJ1-3
V gene: TRBV3-1/TRBV3-2
CDR3 protein: CASSQGHGTIYF
CDR3 DNA: TGTGCCAGCAGCCAAGGACACGGCACCATATATTTT

D gene: -
clone size: once
J gene: TRBJ2-7
V gene: TRBV7-2
CDR3 protein: CASSLQGYEQYF
CDR3 DNA: TGTGCCAGCAGCTTACAGGGTTACGAGCAGTACTTC